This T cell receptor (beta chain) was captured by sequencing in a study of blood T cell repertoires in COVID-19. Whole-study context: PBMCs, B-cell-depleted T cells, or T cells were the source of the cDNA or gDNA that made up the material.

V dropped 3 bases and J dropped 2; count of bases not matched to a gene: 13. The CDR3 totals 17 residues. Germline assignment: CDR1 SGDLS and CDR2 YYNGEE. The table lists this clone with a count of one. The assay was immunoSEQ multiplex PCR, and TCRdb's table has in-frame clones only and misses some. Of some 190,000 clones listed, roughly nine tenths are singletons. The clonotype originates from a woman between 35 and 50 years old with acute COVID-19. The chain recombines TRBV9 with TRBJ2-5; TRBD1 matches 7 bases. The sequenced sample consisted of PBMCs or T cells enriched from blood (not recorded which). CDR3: CASSGLQQGSGQETQYF. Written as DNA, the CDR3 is TGTGCCAGCAGCGGGCTTCAACAGGGGTCGGGGCAAGAGACCCAGTACTTC.